The sequence of this TCR beta chain was determined in a study of response to subunit inactivated influenza vaccine. Study observations and caveats: Only a handful of new T cells, the authors suggested, are recruited with each seasonal influenza vaccination.

TCRdb re-called the RT-PCR reads through MiXCR, storing one row per CDR3 protein. The sample records around 580,000 distinct CDR3 sequences, around 11% being singletons. CDR3 length: 13 residues. V lost 7 bases, J lost 2 bases, and 7 bases stayed unmatched. Germline V lookup: CDR1 SQVTM, CDR2 ANQGSEA. A remark on this clonotype: Its cognate antigen is unknown.

The sequence derives from a man aged 50-59 years who received an inactivated influenza vaccine. Here the sequenced sample was PBMCs from blood, taken on the day of vaccination. The V and J genes are TRBV29-1 and TRBJ2-7; 8 bases are a match to TRBD1. DNA for the CDR3: TGCAGCGCCCGACAGGGGTTGACCTACGAGCAGTACTTC. Its translation: CSARQGLTYEQYF.